Listed here is a single TCR beta chain. Antigen: not known. After isolation, RNA underwent reverse transcription to generate cDNA as the sequencing template. Sequencing was performed with immunoSEQ multiplex PCR; in TCRdb, only in-frame clones are kept and a portion is missing. Of 250,000 to 300,000 clones in the sample, roughly 64% were seen once. This sample is part of a study of CD8+ T cells in alopecia areata. Study summary: Patients in the study were on tofacitinib for 6 to 18 months, then off it for 6 months. The share of scalp area affected provided the severity score for treated patients.

The V end lost 4 bases, the J end lost 5 bases, and 21 bases lay between the germline ends. There are 17 residues in the CDR3. Germline lookup yields CDR1 GTSNPN and CDR2 SVGIG (reference sequence). Findings of the study overall: Many expanded lesional clones stayed in scalp and blood while on tofacitinib. Because one nonresponder was included, the link of baseline CD8+ expansion to response is considered uncertain.

The treatment here: oral pan-JAK inhibitor, 5-10 mg twice daily. The sample here was CD4+ T cells sorted from blood, taken at week 24, from a patient treated with tofacitinib. The origin of this receptor is a human donor with alopecia areata. The chain carries TRBV30 and TRBJ2-6; D may match TRBD1 or TRBD2 (5 bases each). In DNA, the CDR3 is TGTGCCTGGAAGGAGCCGGGACGATCGCTCTGGGCCAACGTCCTGACTTTC. This gives the protein CAWKEPGRSLWANVLTF. Full variable domain (missing parts from reference TRBV30 and TRBJ2-6): SQTIHQWPATLVQPVGSPLSLECTVEGTSNPNLYWYRQAAGRGLQLLFYSVGIGQISSEVPQNLSASRPQDRQFILSSKKLLLSDSGFYLCAWKEPGRSLWANVLTFGAGSRLTVL.